One and the same sample provided the 8 T cell receptor beta chains below, sequenced in a study of blood T cells in healthy people across ages. With a J-beta primer mix and a sample-barcoded 5' primer, a second PCR ran 7 to 11 cycles. TCRdb fed the 5' RACE reads into MiXCR, producing one record per CDR3 protein. Of over 550,000 distinct CDR3 sequences listed, under 30% are singletons. Sequencing used blood. Receptors originate from an elderly woman in good health.

The sample holds many counts of this clonotype. The chain has TRBV28 and TRBJ2-3; possible D gene TRBD1, 5 bases. Germline loops: CDR1 MDHEN, CDR2 SYDVKM. CDR3 length: 12 amino acids. Trimming pared 5 bases from V and 6 bases from J, leaving 9 bases between. Written as DNA, the CDR3 is TGTGCCAGCAGTCCCCGACAGGATACGCAGTATTTT. It is translated as CASSPRQDTQYF.

This clonotype was picked up many times. The genes are TRBV5-1 and TRBJ2-1, with 9 bases identical to TRBD1. CDR1 is SGHRS and CDR2 is YFSETQ in the germline V gene. V lost 4 bases and J lost 13; bases outside the gene matches: 18. The CDR3 covers 16 residues. CDR3 DNA sequence: TGCGCCAGCAGCAGCCGGGACAGGGATGCCGGGATCGGTCAGTTCTTC. This sequence encodes CASSSRDRDAGIGQFF.

This clonotype was seen a few times. This rearrangement joins TRBV21-1 to TRBJ1-5; the D segment call TRBD1 is taken from the table without a DNA check. TRBV21-1 is tagged as a pseudogene. The CDR3 spans 14 residues. CDR3 protein: CASSKQGAGQPQHF. For the CDR3, the DNA is TGTGCCAGCAGCAAACAGGGGGCTGGCCAGCCCCAGCATTTT.

About this clonotype itself: A much bigger clone sits one base away, suggesting this may be a read error. The chain carries TRBV6-2 or TRBV6-3 and TRBJ2-1; 8 nucleotides align to TRBD2. Germline V gene data show CDR1 as MNHEY and CDR2 as SVGEGT. The CDR3 has 14 amino acids. CDR3 bases: TGTGCCAGCAGTTGGGGACTAGTCAACAATGAGCGGTTCTTC. It specifies CASSWGLVNNERFF.

The V and J genes are TRBV2 and TRBJ1-4, with D perhaps TRBD1 (5 bases). The CDR3 runs to 13 residues. V lost 6 bases to trimming and J lost 7 bases, with 12 bases between them. Per germline, CDR1 SNHLY and CDR2 FYNNEI. The CDR3 nucleotides read TGTGCCAGCAGCCCGTTTCAGGGTGAAAAACTGTTTTTT. It yields the protein CASSPFQGEKLFF.

The J gene is TRBJ1-4, the V gene TRBV6-1; tentatively, D is TRBD1 (5 bases). Germline V lookup: CDR1 MNHNS, CDR2 SASEGT. V was pared by 6 bases and J by 8 bases, with 19 bases between. The CDR3 loop spans 15 amino acids. The CDR3: CASSGRGRVREKLFF. In DNA, the CDR3 is TGTGCCAGCAGCGGAAGGGGTAGGGTGAGGGAAAAACTGTTTTTT.

This clonotype was seen more than once but under ten times. J is TRBJ1-1 and V is TRBV7-3; tentative D call: TRBD1 (5 bases). The CDR3 has 22 residues. Trimming took 5 bases from V and 3 from J, leaving 37 bases between them. CDR1 SGHTA and CDR2 FQGTGA come from the germline V gene. CDR3 region: CASSEYFRRTPGLPEGDTEAFF. CDR3 in DNA: TGTGCCAGCAGCGAATATTTTAGAAGGACTCCGGGACTCCCCGAAGGGGACACTGAAGCTTTCTTT.

This clonotype has at least ten counts. V and J are TRBV5-1 and TRBJ1-2; D call uncertain. Trimming shortened V by 0 bases and J by 8 bases, and 11 bases separated the two germline ends. This CDR3 comprises 13 residues. Germline loops: CDR1 SGHRS, CDR2 YFSETQ. The CDR3 protein is CASSLVVGSGYTF. For the CDR3, the DNA is TGCGCCAGCAGCTTGGTAGTGGGGTCGGGCTACACCTTC.